Listed here are 4 T cell receptor beta chains from one sample, sequenced in a study of CD8 T cells in Susac syndrome (dated by TCRdb to the late 2010s). Library preparation used the immunoSEQ multiplex PCR assay. RNA was extracted with the RNeasy kit and roughly 0.5 to 1 ug was reverse transcribed using random hexamers. TCRdb itself trimmed the public reads at Q25 with fastp, ran MiXCR and retained productive beta chains. Each CDR3 protein gets just one entry, which takes the most common genes and DNA from the rows behind it. The sample table records about 400,000 distinct CDR3 sequences; around 83% of these occur just once. In total, the top ten clones hold 0.12% of the sample. The sample consisted of CD8+ T cells from PBMCs. Receptors originate from a human donor with multiple sclerosis.

This clonotype occurred a few times. This chain links TRBV6-5 with TRBJ2-7, with a tentative D call TRBD1 (5 bases). Germline V CDR1 and CDR2: MNHEY, SVGAGI. With 2 bases removed from V and 2 bases from J, the gap between germline ends came to 10 bases. CDR3 length: 14 amino acids. The CDR3 DNA reads TGTGCCAGCAGTTACGGGGCGGATGCCTACGAGCAGTACTTC. Its translation: CASSYGADAYEQYF.

V is TRBV27 and J is TRBJ2-3; D gene ambiguous. Germline assignment: CDR1 MNHEY and CDR2 SMNVEV (reference sequence). CDR3 length equals 13 residues. Trimming removed 5 bases at V and 0 bases at J, with 6 bases between. The DNA for the CDR3 is TGTGCCAGCAGTCCAGCTAGCACAGATACGCAGTATTTT. Encoded protein: CASSPASTDTQYF.

This sequence joins TRBV12-5 and TRBJ2-6; no reliable D call. Trimming cost V 3 bases and J 12 bases, with 9 bases left between them. Germline CDR1 reads LGHNT; CDR2 reads FRNRAP. The CDR3 length is 12 residues. The CDR3 here is CASGFDPSVLTF. The CDR3 DNA reads as TGTGCTAGTGGTTTCGACCCTAGCGTCCTGACTTTC.

The CDR3 here is CASSQQGYYEQYF. The CDR3 coding sequence is TGCGCCAGCAGCCAACAGGGGTACTACGAGCAGTACTTC. V usage is TRBV4-1 and J usage is TRBJ2-7; a weak D match, TRBD1 (6 bases). Germline V lookup: CDR1 MGHRA, CDR2 YSYEKL. This CDR3 comprises 13 residues. The V and J ends lost 2 bases and 3 bases respectively, with 8 bases between them.